Listed here are 26 T cell receptor beta chains from one sample, sequenced in a study of cytomegalovirus exposure and HLA in healthy donors. This PCR relied on a set of 60 Vbeta primers and 13 Jbeta primers. The repertoire was sequenced with immunoSEQ multiplex PCR; TCRdb's copy has only in-frame clones and lacks some. The top ten clones hold 1% of a sample with about 160,000 clones, 75% to 90% of them seen once. What was sequenced was PBMCs. The origin of the receptors is a boy aged 2 to 9 in good health and CMV-seronegative.

The count of this clone is one. Since no conserved phenylalanine or tryptophan closes the CDR3, a read error is the likely cause. The chain employs TRBV11-2 and TRBJ2-3; 7 bases line up with TRBD2. V shed 5 bases, J shed 0 bases, and the junction held 8 bases outside the gene matches. Per germline, CDR1 SGHAT and CDR2 FQNNGV. The CDR3 length is 16 residues. The CDR3 region is CASSGGSGTSTDTQYL. The CDR3, as DNA: TGTGCCAGCAGCGGCGGAAGCGGGACCAGCACAGATACGCAGTATCTT.

This rearrangement joins TRBV2 to TRBJ1-3; D call uncertain. V was pared by 6 bases and J by 5 bases, with 11 bases between. There are 13 residues in the CDR3. Looked up from germline, CDR1 is SNHLY and CDR2 is FYNNEI. CDR3 in DNA: TGTGCCAGCAGGGAGGCGCCGAGAAACACCATATATTTT. Its protein product is CASREAPRNTIYF.

The chain has TRBV11-2 and TRBJ2-1; 8 nucleotides agree with TRBD2. This CDR3 is 14 amino acids long. Germline assignment: CDR1 SGHAT and CDR2 FQNNGV. V lost 5 bases to trimming and J lost 2 bases; unmatched junction nucleotides: 2. CDR3 nucleotides: TGTGCCAGCAGCCCCGGGGGGGCCTACAATGAGCAGTTCTTC. Protein product: CASSPGGAYNEQFF.

This chain connects TRBV5-6 to TRBJ2-5; TRBD1 agrees at 8 bases. Losses at the gene ends were 4 bases for V and 2 bases for J; bases not matched to a gene: 4. The germline V gene has CDR1 SGHDT and CDR2 YYEEEE. The CDR3 has 14 amino acids. The CDR3 loop reads CASSQGAGQETQYF. In nucleotides, the CDR3 is TGTGCCAGCAGCCAGGGGGCGGGGCAAGAGACCCAGTACTTC. Drawing the rest from reference TRBV5-6 and TRBJ2-5, the complete variable domain is DAGVTQSPTHLIKTRGQQVTLRCSPKSGHDTVSWYQQALGQGPQFIFQYYEEEERQRGNFPDRFSGHQFPNYSSELNVNALLLGDSALYLCASSQGAGQETQYFGPGTRLLVL.

The chain combines TRBV4-1 with TRBJ2-2; unclear D gene. This CDR3 spans 17 amino acids. CDR1 and CDR2 from the germline V gene are MGHRA and YSYEKL. V lost 0 bases to trimming and J lost 0 bases, with 11 bases between them. The CDR3 DNA follows: TGCGCCAGCAGCCAAGATAGAGGCGTCGCGAACACCGGGGAGCTGTTTTTT. Translation gives CASSQDRGVANTGELFF.

The chain uses TRBV30 and TRBJ1-2, with a tentative D call TRBD1 (5 bases). Between the trimmed V and J ends, which lost 3 bases and 8 bases, there was a span of 19 bases. Per germline, CDR1 GTSNPN and CDR2 SVGIG (reference sequence). This CDR3 is built from 14 residues. CDR3 amino acids: CAWRRPRDPGGYTF. In DNA, the CDR3 is TGTGCCTGGAGACGCCCCAGGGATCCCGGGGGCTACACCTTC. Full variable domain (missing parts from reference TRBV30 and TRBJ1-2): SQTIHQWPATLVQPVGSPLSLECTVEGTSNPNLYWYRQAAGRGLQLLFYSVGIGQISSEVPQNLSASRPQDRQFILSSKKLLLSDSGFYLCAWRRPRDPGGYTFGSGTRLTVV.

The rearrangement uses TRBV25-1 and TRBJ1-5; a possible D gene is TRBD1 (6 bases). Germline V gives CDR1 MGHDK, CDR2 SYGVNS. The CDR3 length is 12 residues. V was clipped by 5 bases and J by 7 bases, with 9 bases between them. For the CDR3, the DNA is TGTGCCAGCAGTACAGGGACCCAGCCCCAGCATTTT. This encodes CASSTGTQPQHF.

CDR3 loop: CASSHDRSKEQFF. Written as DNA, the CDR3 is TGTGCCAGCAGCCACGACAGGTCAAAGGAGCAGTTCTTC. The chain recombines TRBV4-2 with TRBJ2-1, with a tentative D call TRBD1 (6 bases). CDR3 size: 13 residues. Per germline, CDR1 LGHNA and CDR2 YNFKEQ. The V gene lost 3 bases and the J gene lost 10 bases, with 13 bases spanning the gap.

V is TRBV7-6 and J is TRBJ2-7; the D gene is possibly TRBD1 (6 bases). Trimming took off 1 base at V and 6 bases at J, with 10 bases between the two ends. The CDR3 totals 13 residues. The germline gives CDR1 SGHVS, CDR2 FNYEAQ. This CDR3 is CASSLGEGGEQYF. Written as DNA, the CDR3 is TGTGCCAGCAGCTTAGGTGAAGGGGGCGAGCAGTACTTC.

The chain is built from TRBV7-6 and TRBJ1-5; perhaps TRBD1 as D (6 bases). The CDR3 sequence is 15 residues long. The germline V gene encodes CDR1 SGHVS and CDR2 FNYEAQ. V lost 5 bases and J lost 1, with 12 bases in between. For the CDR3, the DNA is TGTGCCAGCAGCCCCGGGACATCGAGCAATCAGCCCCAGCATTTT. Its protein product is CASSPGTSSNQPQHF.

The chain uses TRBV7-9 and TRBJ1-2; 7 bases fit TRBD1. With 5 bases clipped from V and 4 bases from J, the junction kept 7 bases outside the gene matches. The CDR3 sequence is 14 residues long. CDR1 and CDR2 (germline): SEHNR, FQNEAQ (reference sequence). CDR3 nucleotide sequence: TGTGCCAGCAGCGCACAGGGGACGGGCTATGGCTACACCTTC. Amino acids: CASSAQGTGYGYTF.

This sequence joins TRBV6-1 and TRBJ2-7; D may be TRBD2 (6 bases). V was trimmed by 3 bases and J by 2 bases, leaving 20 bases between them. There are 17 residues in the CDR3. Germline assignment: CDR1 MNHNS and CDR2 SASEGT. For the CDR3, the DNA is TGTGCCAGCAGTGAGGGACTTTTCGGGGCGGCCCCCTACGAGCAGTACTTC. This translates into CASSEGLFGAAPYEQYF.

The chain joins TRBV6-1 to TRBJ2-2; 9 bases are a match to TRBD2. The CDR3 runs to 15 residues. The germline CDR1 and CDR2 sequences are MNHNS and SASEGT. V was clipped by 7 bases and J by 5 bases; unmatched bases: 8. CDR3 residues: CASIKRGAGTGELFF. The CDR3 DNA follows: TGTGCCAGCATCAAGCGGGGGGCAGGGACCGGGGAGCTGTTTTTT.

This clone came up once. The gene calls are TRBV19 and TRBJ2-7; 7 bases agree with TRBD1. V trimming: 4 bases; J trimming: 6 bases; junction bases outside the gene matches: 6. Germline V gene lookup returns CDR1 LNHDA and CDR2 SQIVND (reference sequence). The CDR3 covers 13 residues. CDR3 DNA: TGTGCCAGTAGTAAGGCAGGACAGGCCGAGCAGTACTTC. This sequence encodes CASSKAGQAEQYF.

The V and J genes are TRBV13 and TRBJ1-3; 7 bases are a match to TRBD1. After removal of 3 bases from V and 6 bases from J, the junction contained 11 bases not matched to a gene. The V gene's germline CDR1 is PRHDT and CDR2 FYEKMQ (reference sequence). This CDR3 is 16 amino acids long. The CDR3 DNA reads as TGTGCCAGCAGCTTGGCGCAGGGGGTTCGTAAAAACACCATATATTTT. The encoded protein is CASSLAQGVRKNTIYF.

The V call is TRBV6-6, the J call TRBJ2-2; 7 nucleotides align to TRBD2. J was trimmed by 6 bases and V by 4 bases; bases with no gene match: 2. Germline loops: CDR1 MNHNY, CDR2 SVGAGI (reference sequence). The CDR3 loop spans 13 amino acids. CDR3 loop: CASSSTSSGELFF. The DNA for the CDR3 is TGTGCCAGCAGTTCGACTAGCTCCGGGGAGCTGTTTTTT.

The CDR3 spells CASSLAGQGEQYF. Here the CDR3 DNA reads TGCGCCAGCAGCTTGGCTGGACAGGGCGAGCAGTACTTC. The chain carries TRBV5-1 and TRBJ2-7; 8 nucleotides line up with TRBD1. In germline, CDR1 is SGHRS, CDR2 YFSETQ. J lost 6 bases, V lost 0 bases, and 2 bases had no gene match. This CDR3 is 13 amino acids long.

CDR3 in DNA: TGCGCCAGCTTGGGACAGACGAACACTGAAGCTTTCTTT. Translation gives CASLGQTNTEAFF. The rearrangement joins TRBV4-1 to TRBJ1-1; 7 bases agree with TRBD1. The CDR3 runs to 13 residues. J lost 1 base, V lost 8 bases, and 4 bases had no gene match. Germline loops: CDR1 MGHRA, CDR2 YSYEKL.

The J gene is TRBJ2-7, the V gene TRBV28; D not resolved. Germline CDR1 is MDHEN and CDR2 is SYDVKM. The CDR3 extends over 14 amino acids. V gave up 6 bases and J gave up 3 bases, with 15 bases separating them. This CDR3 is CASSADTLLYEQYF. CDR3 DNA: TGTGCCAGCAGCGCCGACACCCTTCTCTACGAGCAGTACTTC.

The chain recombines TRBV28 with TRBJ2-1; 8 nucleotides match TRBD1. Germline CDR1 reads MDHEN; CDR2 reads SYDVKM. The CDR3 sequence is 12 residues long. Trimming at V came to 8 bases and at J to 12 bases, leaving 9 bases not matched to a gene. CDR3 nucleotide sequence: TGTGCCAGCGGGACAGGTATGGTGGGGCAGTTCTTC. This sequence encodes CASGTGMVGQFF.

The V call is TRBV4-2, the J call TRBJ2-5, with D maybe TRBD2 (7 bases). V was pared by 0 bases and J by 4 bases, with 15 bases between. The CDR3 is 16 amino acids. Germline V lookup: CDR1 LGHNA, CDR2 YNFKEQ. CDR3 sequence (DNA): TGTGCCAGCAGCCAAGAGGGGGCAGGGAGGGGAGAGACCCAGTACTTC. Its translation: CASSQEGAGRGETQYF.

V gene TRBV27 combines with J gene TRBJ2-2; 10 bases align to TRBD1. Germline-derived CDR1 and CDR2 are MNHEY and SMNVEV (reference sequence). With 3 bases clipped from V and 2 bases from J, the junction kept 15 bases outside the gene matches. This CDR3 region has 20 residues. CDR3 bases: TGTGCCAGCAGTTTCATGACCCCGGGACAGGGGAGATTTAACACCGGGGAGCTGTTTTTT. It encodes CASSFMTPGQGRFNTGELFF.

The chain recombines TRBV6-1 with TRBJ1-6, with 7 positions matching TRBD1. This CDR3 region has 13 residues. Germline V gene sequence: CDR1 MNHNS, CDR2 SASEGT. Unmatched junction bases numbered 2, after V lost 2 bases and J lost 10 bases. The CDR3 loop is CASSETGVSPLHF. DNA for the CDR3: TGTGCCAGCAGTGAAACAGGGGTGTCACCCCTCCACTTT.

The chain is built from TRBV28 and TRBJ1-1, with D perhaps TRBD1 (5 bases). Trimming took off 7 bases at V and 1 base at J, with 25 bases between the two ends. Germline-derived CDR1 and CDR2 are MDHEN and SYDVKM. The CDR3 covers 18 residues. In DNA form, the CDR3 reads TGTGCCAGCACCCCCGGTCCAGGTCAGGGAGCGGGGAACACTGAAGCTTTCTTT. Its protein product is CASTPGPGQGAGNTEAFF.

The rearrangement uses TRBV7-2 and TRBJ2-3, with 15 bases fitting TRBD2. The trim removed 3 bases at V and 5 bases at J, leaving 3 bases unmatched. The CDR3 extends over 16 amino acids. CDR1 is SGHTA, CDR2 FQGNSA, per germline. The CDR3 here is CASSLRTSGGVDTQYF. The CDR3 DNA reads as TGTGCCAGCAGCTTGCGGACTAGCGGGGGGGTAGATACGCAGTATTTT.

The J gene is TRBJ2-1, the V gene TRBV13; TRBD2 agrees at 14 bases. The germline V gene has CDR1 PRHDT and CDR2 FYEKMQ (reference sequence). The CDR3 runs to 17 residues. The V gene end was trimmed by 5 bases and the J gene end by 5 bases; junction bases not matched to a gene: 8. For the CDR3, the DNA is TGTGCCAGCAGCACCCGGACTAGCGGGGGGCACAACAATGAGCAGTTCTTC. Its translation: CASSTRTSGGHNNEQFF.